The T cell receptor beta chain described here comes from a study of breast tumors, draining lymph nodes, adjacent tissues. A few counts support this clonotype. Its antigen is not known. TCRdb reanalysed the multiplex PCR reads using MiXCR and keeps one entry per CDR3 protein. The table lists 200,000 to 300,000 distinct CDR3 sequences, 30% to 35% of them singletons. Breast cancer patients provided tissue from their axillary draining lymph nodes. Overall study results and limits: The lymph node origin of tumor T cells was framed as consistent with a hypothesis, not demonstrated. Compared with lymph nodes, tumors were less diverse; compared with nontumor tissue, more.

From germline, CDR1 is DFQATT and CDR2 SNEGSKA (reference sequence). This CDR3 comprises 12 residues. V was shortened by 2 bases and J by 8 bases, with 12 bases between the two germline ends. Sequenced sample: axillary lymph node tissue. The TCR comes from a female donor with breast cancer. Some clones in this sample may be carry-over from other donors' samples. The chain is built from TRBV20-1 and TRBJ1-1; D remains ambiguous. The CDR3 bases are TGCAGTGCTAGATCCTGGCCCCGCGAAGCTTTCTTT. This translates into CSARSWPREAFF.